The 32 T cell receptor beta chains listed next were all sequenced from one sample in a study of beta chain features in type 1 diabetes. Regarding the study as a whole: TCRB CDR3 length was moderately but significantly reduced in all four CD4+ subsets of Type 1 diabetes patients.

No antigen is known for these receptors. Investigators reverse transcribed all isolated RNA, so they sequenced expressed TCRB transcripts. Only in-frame clones appear in the TCRdb table, and some are missing; sequencing was by immunoSEQ multiplex PCR. The sample lists 300,000 to 350,000 clones, approximately 13% seen once, with about 0.015% in the top ten. The sequencing sample was made of naive CD4+ T cells from blood. The receptors derive from a woman in her late teens or twenties with type 1 diabetes.

The chain links TRBV5-4 to TRBJ2-5, with 9 nucleotides matching TRBD1. The CDR3 runs 12 residues. The V segment lost 7 bases and the J segment 5 bases; nucleotides outside the gene matches: 3. Germline loops: CDR1 SGHNT, CDR2 YYREEE (reference sequence). The CDR3 reads CASGTGRETQYF. As DNA, the CDR3 is TGTGCCAGCGGGACAGGGAGGGAGACCCAGTACTTC.

This clone was detected only a few times. The V call is TRBV30, the J call TRBJ1-1; 7 bases line up with TRBD1. Per germline, CDR1 GTSNPN and CDR2 SVGIG (reference sequence). V was clipped by 1 base and J by 5 bases; unmatched bases: 7. The length of the CDR3 is 14 residues. CDR3 nucleotide sequence: TGTGCCTGGAGTGCCCCAGGGGGATATACTGAAGCTTTCTTT. This encodes CAWSAPGGYTEAFF.

V and J are TRBV27 and TRBJ2-6; a possible D gene is TRBD1 (6 bases). The CDR3 is made up of 17 amino acids. The ends were cut back, 3 bases at V and 4 bases at J, with 16 bases in the middle. Germline V gives CDR1 MNHEY, CDR2 SMNVEV (reference sequence). The CDR3 sequence is CASSLQGSVIGANVLTF. DNA of the CDR3: TGTGCCAGCAGTTTGCAGGGGTCAGTAATCGGGGCCAACGTCCTGACTTTC.

This clone was seen only a few times. The J gene is TRBJ2-2, the V gene TRBV18; TRBD2 agrees at 8 bases. Germline V CDR1 and CDR2: KGHSH, LQKENI. V lost 2 bases to trimming and J lost 7 bases; unmatched junction nucleotides: 9. The CDR3 totals 16 residues. CDR3 DNA sequence: TGTGCCAGCTCACCATCCGTCGGGAGGGCCGGCGGGGAGCTGTTTTTT. Translation gives CASSPSVGRAGGELFF.

The chain couples TRBV25-1 to TRBJ2-3; maybe TRBD2 (6 bases). The CDR3 runs to 14 residues. The germline V gene encodes CDR1 MGHDK and CDR2 SYGVNS. The V and J ends lost 6 bases and 0 bases respectively, with 10 bases between them. This chain's CDR3 is CASSKTRSTDTQYF. The CDR3 DNA is TGTGCCAGCAGCAAGACTAGGAGCACAGATACGCAGTATTTT.

This clone has just a few counts. The chain recombines TRBV7-3 with TRBJ2-7, with 7 bases lining up with TRBD2. V lost 2 bases, J lost 4 bases, and 5 bases stayed unmatched. Germline V CDR1 and CDR2: SGHTA, FQGTGA. The CDR3 has 14 residues. The CDR3 coding sequence is TGTGCCAGCAGCTTAGGCGGGAGAGGGTACGAGCAGTACTTC. This sequence encodes CASSLGGRGYEQYF.

This rearrangement joins TRBV14 to TRBJ1-1; TRBD1 might be the D (6 bases). V was shortened by 7 bases and J by 1 base, with 10 bases between the two germline ends. CDR3 length: 13 amino acids. CDR1 and CDR2 from the germline V gene are SGHDN and FVKESK. As DNA, the CDR3 is TGTGCCAGCACCTGGGGGCAGAACACTGAAGCTTTCTTT. Its translation: CASTWGQNTEAFF.

This chain links TRBV7-2 with TRBJ2-7; TRBD1 matches 10 bases. This CDR3 region has 16 residues. Germline CDR1 and CDR2: SGHTA and FQGNSA. The junction had 12 bases not matched to a gene; V was cut back by 5 bases and J by 5 bases. In DNA form, the CDR3 reads TGTGCCAGCAGCCCCCGGTTGGGGACAGGGGCCCACGAGCAGTACTTC. The encoded protein is CASSPRLGTGAHEQYF.

The chain employs TRBV30 and TRBJ2-3; TRBD2 matches at 7 bases. The length of the CDR3 is 15 residues. Trimming removed 1 base from V and 0 bases from J; junction bases left unmatched: 4. The V gene's germline CDR1 is GTSNPN and CDR2 SVGIG (reference sequence). CDR3 in amino acids: CAWSDGGTSTDTQYF. The CDR3 nucleotides are TGTGCCTGGAGTGACGGGGGGACTAGCACAGATACGCAGTATTTT.

Only a few counts were recorded for this clone. V is TRBV18 and J is TRBJ2-5; 7 bases agree with TRBD2. This CDR3 comprises 16 residues. Germline CDR1 is KGHSH and CDR2 is LQKENI. V lost 3 bases to trimming and J lost 2 bases; unmatched junction nucleotides: 9. The CDR3 DNA reads TGTGCCAGCTCACCGCCGGGGGGTGGCCGGCAAGAGACCCAGTACTTC. It translates to CASSPPGGGRQETQYF.

This clone has a handful of counts. The chain carries TRBV7-8 and TRBJ2-7, with 10 bases lining up with TRBD1. CDR1 is SGHVS and CDR2 is FQNEAQ in the germline V gene. The CDR3 sequence is 16 residues long. V trimming: 4 bases; J trimming: 0 bases; junction bases outside the gene matches: 6. The CDR3 here is CASSSRRDRGSYEQYV. The CDR3 DNA reads as TGTGCCAGCAGCTCACGAAGGGACAGGGGCTCCTACGAGCAGTACGTC.

This clone was counted between two and nine times. Other DNA sequences within the sample encode an identical CDR3. This sequence joins TRBV7-9 and TRBJ2-5; perhaps TRBD2 as D (5 bases). V was pared by 5 bases and J by 5 bases, with 6 bases between. The CDR3 has 11 amino acids. Germline loops: CDR1 SEHNR, CDR2 FQNEAQ (reference sequence). CDR3 coding DNA: TGTGCCAGCAGCCGAGGGGAGACCCAGTACTTC. This codes for CASSRGETQYF.

This chain joins TRBV4-3 and TRBJ2-1; 10 bases fit TRBD2. The V gene's germline CDR1 is LGHNA and CDR2 YSLEER. The CDR3 has 15 residues. After removal of 1 base from V and 8 bases from J, the junction contained 5 bases not matched to a gene. The chain's CDR3 is CASSQGASGSYEQFF. CDR3 bases: TGCGCCAGCAGCCAAGGGGCTAGCGGGAGTTATGAGCAGTTCTTC.

There are a few counts of this clone. The chain employs TRBV21-1 and TRBJ2-7; the table's TRBD1 call for D was not verified on the DNA. TRBV21-1 is classified as a pseudogene. This CDR3 comprises 13 residues. CDR3 in DNA: TGTGCCAGCGTCAGGGTCCTCTCCTACGAGCAGTACGTC. Amino acids: CASVRVLSYEQYV.

This clone has more than one count but fewer than ten. CDR3 amino acids: CAFTYGLAFGEQFF. The DNA for the CDR3 is TGTGCCTTTACCTACGGGCTAGCCTTTGGTGAGCAGTTCTTC. This chain links TRBV30 with TRBJ2-1, with a possible D match to TRBD2 (5 bases). Trimming pared 7 bases from V and 9 bases from J, leaving 22 bases between. Germline values: CDR1 GTSNPN, CDR2 SVGIG (reference sequence). The CDR3 extends over 14 amino acids.

The chain carries TRBV5-1 and TRBJ2-7; D is possibly TRBD2 (6 bases). The CDR3 runs 14 residues. V lost 0 bases and J lost 7, with 14 bases in between. Looked up from germline, CDR1 is SGHRS and CDR2 is YFSETQ. The CDR3 DNA is TGCGCCAGCAGCTTGGCGAGGGACTTCGCTGAGCAGTACGTC. Protein sequence: CASSLARDFAEQYV.

This clone was counted between two and nine times. The chain is built from TRBV30 and TRBJ1-5; 12 nucleotides line up with TRBD1. The CDR3 runs to 19 residues. Germline CDR1 is GTSNPN and CDR2 is SVGIG (reference sequence). With 0 bases clipped from V and 5 bases from J, the junction kept 14 bases outside the gene matches. This CDR3 is CAWSVPYPGQGAIDQPQHF. The CDR3 DNA reads as TGTGCCTGGAGTGTACCCTATCCGGGACAGGGGGCAATTGATCAGCCCCAGCATTTT.

This rearrangement joins TRBV19 to TRBJ1-1; TRBD1 might be the D (6 bases). CDR1 and CDR2 from the germline V gene are LNHDA and SQIVND (reference sequence). Trimming shortened V by 6 bases and J by 5 bases, and 16 bases separated the two germline ends. The CDR3 runs 14 residues. The CDR3 coding sequence is TGTGCCAGTAGACCCACAGGGTGGAGGACTGAAGCTTTCTTT. The encoded protein is CASRPTGWRTEAFF. Using reference TRBV19 and TRBJ1-1 for the parts outside the CDR3, the full variable domain is DGGITQSPKYLFRKEGQNVTLSCEQNLNHDAMYWYRQDPGQGLRLIYYSQIVNDFQKGDIAEGYSVSREKKESFPLTVTSAQKNPTAFYLCASRPTGWRTEAFFGQGTRLTVV.

The rearrangement joins TRBV28 to TRBJ2-3; 13 bases are a match to TRBD2. Germline V CDR1 and CDR2: MDHEN, SYDVKM. This CDR3 is 15 amino acids long. The ends lost 2 bases at V and 4 bases at J; junction bases unmatched: 0. The CDR3 sequence is CASSLGLAGADTQYF. CDR3 nucleotide sequence: TGTGCCAGCAGTTTAGGACTAGCGGGAGCAGATACGCAGTATTTT. Using reference TRBV28 and TRBJ2-3 for the parts outside the CDR3, the full variable domain is DVKVTQSSRYLVKRTGEKVFLECVQDMDHENMFWYRQDPGLGLRLIYFSYDVKMKEKGDIPEGYSVSREKKERFSLILESASTNQTSMYLCASSLGLAGADTQYFGPGTRLTVL.

The gene calls are TRBV5-6 and TRBJ2-1; D gene uncertain. The germline V and J ends were trimmed by 4 bases and 4 bases, with 6 bases remaining between them. Germline CDR1 SGHDT, CDR2 YYEEEE. This CDR3 contains 12 residues. CDR3 sequence reads: CASSRDYNEQFF. The DNA for the CDR3 is TGTGCCAGCAGCCGCGATTACAATGAGCAGTTCTTC.

The chain uses TRBV7-8 and TRBJ1-1, with 7 bases that match TRBD1. Trimming took 4 bases from V and 5 from J; bases not matched to a gene: 16. This CDR3 spans 17 amino acids. CDR1 is SGHVS, CDR2 FQNEAQ, per germline. The CDR3 is CASSSTTGTEWRTEAFF. DNA of the CDR3: TGTGCCAGCAGCTCTACGACAGGGACGGAATGGCGGACTGAAGCTTTCTTT.

This clone has more than one count but fewer than ten. The J gene is TRBJ2-7, the V gene TRBV4-1; 7 bases are shared with TRBD1. Per the germline V gene, CDR1 is MGHRA and CDR2 is YSYEKL. V lost 3 bases, J lost 2 bases, and 7 bases stayed unmatched. This CDR3 comprises 15 residues. The CDR3 loop reads CASSQGRGQTYEQYV. The CDR3 bases are TGCGCCAGCAGCCAGGGCCGGGGACAGACCTACGAGCAGTACGTC.

The V and J genes are TRBV18 and TRBJ1-2; 9 bases align to TRBD1. Germline V gene sequence: CDR1 KGHSH, CDR2 LQKENI. This CDR3 is 16 amino acids long. V shed 4 bases and J 4 bases; nucleotides not matched to a gene: 10. CDR3 sequence (DNA): TGTGCCAGCTCACGAGGGCGGACAGGGGAGATCTATGGCTACACCTTC. It specifies CASSRGRTGEIYGYTF.

This clone has just a few counts. V usage is TRBV7-9 and J usage is TRBJ1-3; the match to TRBD1 covers 8 bases. This CDR3 spans 18 amino acids. V shed 0 bases, J shed 1 base, and the junction held 8 bases outside the gene matches. Germline CDR1 SEHNR, CDR2 FQNEAQ (reference sequence). CDR3 DNA sequence: TGTGCCAGCAGCTTAGCGCAGGGGGCCATATTATCTGGAAACACCATATATTTT. Protein sequence: CASSLAQGAILSGNTIYF.

This chain links TRBV6-5 with TRBJ2-7; TRBD2 matches at 11 bases. The CDR3 runs 16 residues. After removal of 4 bases from V and 4 bases from J, the junction contained 9 bases not matched to a gene. Germline assignment: CDR1 MNHEY and CDR2 SVGAGI. CDR3 sequence reads: CASSFSLAGGPYEQYF. In nucleotides, the CDR3 is TGTGCCAGCAGTTTCTCCTTAGCGGGAGGGCCATACGAGCAGTACTTC.

This clone appeared a few times. J is TRBJ2-7 and V is TRBV7-3; D is perhaps TRBD2 (7 bases). Per germline, CDR1 SGHTA and CDR2 FQGTGA. The CDR3 has 12 residues. V gave up 5 bases and J gave up 12 bases, with 17 bases separating them. CDR3 protein: CASSNDGGRLYF. Written as DNA, the CDR3 is TGTGCCAGCAGCAATGACGGGGGGCGGCTGTACTTC.

A few counts support this clone. J is TRBJ1-1 and V is TRBV11-1; 8 nucleotides agree with TRBD1. CDR1 and CDR2 from the germline V gene are SGHAT and FQDESV (reference sequence). CDR3 size: 12 residues. Germline trimming cut 3 bases from V and 7 bases from J; bases unmatched to any gene: 1. Here the CDR3 DNA reads TGTGCCAGCAGCTTGACAGGGGATGAAGCTTTCTTT. The encoded protein is CASSLTGDEAFF. The whole variable domain, remainder taken from reference TRBV11-1 and TRBJ1-1, is EAEVAQSPRYKITEKSQAVAFWCDPISGHATLYWYRQILGQGPELLVQFQDESVVDDSQLPKDRFSAERLKGVDSTLKIQPAELGDSAMYLCASSLTGDEAFFGQGTRLTVV.

This clone was seen only a few times. V is TRBV28 and J is TRBJ2-1, with 7 bases that match TRBD2. The CDR3 totals 16 residues. V lost 4 bases to trimming and J lost 7 bases; unmatched junction nucleotides: 13. The germline V gene encodes CDR1 MDHEN and CDR2 SYDVKM. The CDR3 DNA reads as TGTGCCAGCAGTTCCCCACGGGGCGGGAGAGGTAATGAGCAGTTCTTC. Amino acids: CASSSPRGGRGNEQFF. Together with reference TRBV28 and TRBJ2-1, the CDR3 gives the full variable domain: DVKVTQSSRYLVKRTGEKVFLECVQDMDHENMFWYRQDPGLGLRLIYFSYDVKMKEKGDIPEGYSVSREKKERFSLILESASTNQTSMYLCASSSPRGGRGNEQFFGPGTRLTVL.

The chain employs TRBV5-1 and TRBJ2-1; 8 bases map to TRBD2. CDR1 is SGHRS and CDR2 is YFSETQ in the germline V gene. J gave up 6 bases and V 4 bases, and 12 bases lay outside the gene matches. The CDR3 contains 16 residues. In DNA form, the CDR3 reads TGCGCCAGCAGCCACGCAAGAGGACTAGCAATCAATGAGCAGTTCTTC. Translated: CASSHARGLAINEQFF.

The chain uses TRBV2 and TRBJ2-5; possibly TRBD1 for D (6 bases). This CDR3 comprises 13 residues. Per the germline V gene, CDR1 is SNHLY and CDR2 is FYNNEI. Trimming removed 6 bases at V and 5 bases at J, with 13 bases between. The CDR3 DNA reads as TGTGCCAGCAGGATCGACAGGTGGGAGACCCAGTACTTC. Translated: CASRIDRWETQYF.

This chain joins TRBV15 and TRBJ1-1, with 7 bases matching TRBD1. Germline V gene sequence: CDR1 LNHNV, CDR2 YYDKDF (reference sequence). J lost 5 bases, V lost 6 bases, and 6 bases had no gene match. The CDR3 spans 13 residues. CDR3 sequence (DNA): TGTGCCACCAGACGGCAACAGGGGACTGAAGCTTTCTTT. Translated: CATRRQQGTEAFF.

The chain recombines TRBV12-5 with TRBJ1-1, with TRBD1 as a possible D gene (5 bases). Trimming cost V 1 base and J 11 bases, with 11 bases left between them. The CDR3 extends over 12 amino acids. Germline lookup yields CDR1 LGHNT and CDR2 FRNRAP. Written as DNA, the CDR3 is TGTGCTAGTGGTTTGGCCTCCAGGGTTGCTTTCTTT. Translated: CASGLASRVAFF.